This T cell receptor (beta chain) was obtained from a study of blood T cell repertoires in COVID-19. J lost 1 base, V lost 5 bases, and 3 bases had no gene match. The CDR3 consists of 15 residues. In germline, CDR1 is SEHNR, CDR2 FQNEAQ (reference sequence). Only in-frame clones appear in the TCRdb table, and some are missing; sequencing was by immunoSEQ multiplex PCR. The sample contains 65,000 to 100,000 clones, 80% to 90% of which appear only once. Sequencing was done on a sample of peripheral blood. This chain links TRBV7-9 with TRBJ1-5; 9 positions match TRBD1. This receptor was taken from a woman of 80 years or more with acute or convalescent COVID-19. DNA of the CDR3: TGTGCCAGCAGCCCGGGGACAGGGAGCAATCAGCCCCAGCATTTT. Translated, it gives CASSPGTGSNQPQHF.